The entry below describes one T cell receptor (beta chain). The antigen remains unidentified. The sample comes from a study of OX40 agonist ivuxolimab in advanced cancers. The overall study: Patients were roughly 83% male with ages roughly 20 to 80, mean 60. Study conclusions and caveats: At 0.1 to 3.0 mg/kg and by week 6, clonal expansion occurred in CD4+ and CD8+ blood T cells.

Germline V gene sequence: CDR1 ENHRY, CDR2 SYGVKD. V lost 6 bases, J lost 0 bases, and 15 bases lay in between. The CDR3 runs to 16 residues. The data were produced by immunoSEQ multiplex PCR, yet TCRdb's version contains in-frame clones alone and is incomplete. The table lists 6,000 to 6,500 clones, around 81% of them singletons. The chain is built from TRBV10-3 and TRBJ2-1; unclear D gene. Sequences were derived from CD4+ or CD8+ T cells sorted from blood, sampled in a trial of the OX40 agonist ivuxolimab. The receptor was derived from an adult with an advanced solid tumor such as melanoma, head and neck, liver or kidney cancer. The CDR3 is CAISLGPLSSYNEQFF. The CDR3 DNA follows: TGTGCCATCAGCTTAGGACCCCTGAGCTCCTACAATGAGCAGTTCTTC.